Included here is one T cell receptor (beta chain) sequence, with context. Libraries were prepared by immunoSEQ multiplex PCR; TCRdb keeps only in-frame clonotypes and omits some of them. The sample consists of a few hundred thousand clones, around 90% of them appearing once. Followed longitudinally, the Seattle patients had been enrolled during active infection. The V and J ends lost 3 bases and 1 base respectively, with 12 bases between them. Germline V gives CDR1 MNHNY, CDR2 SVGAGI (reference sequence). CDR3 length: 15 residues. These data belong to a study of blood T cell repertoires in COVID-19. Study details: T cells, B-cell-depleted T cells, or PBMCs provided the cDNA or gDNA that served as material.

The clonotype was recovered from a woman aged 40 to 55 with COVID-19, enrolled during active disease. Sequencing was performed on peripheral blood. This rearrangement joins TRBV6-6 to TRBJ1-2; D remains unclear. CDR3 loop: CASSYVAGGNYGYTF. Written as DNA, the CDR3 is TGTGCCAGCAGTTATGTGGCAGGAGGTAACTATGGCTACACCTTC.